This T cell receptor beta chain was observed in a study of blood T cells in healthy people across ages. Per germline, CDR1 MGHRA and CDR2 YSYEKL. CDR3 length equals 14 residues. The use of a sample-barcoded 5' primer and a J-beta primer mix characterized a second PCR of about 7 to 12 cycles. TCRdb analysed the 5' RACE reads with MiXCR anew, one entry per CDR3 protein. The sample has around 990,000 distinct CDR3 sequences; 20% to 25% are singletons. This same sample was also taken into another study, of T cells of mothers and their children.

The sequence was obtained from a girl aged 2-15 years in good health. This rearrangement joins TRBV4-1 to TRBJ2-5; D is perhaps TRBD1 (5 bases). Judging by the DNA end, TRBJ2-7 fits better; the J call may be wrong. Sequencing used blood. CDR3 region: CASSQGTRNYEQYF. CDR3 sequence (DNA): TGCGCCAGCAGCCAAGGGACACGGAACTACGAGCAGTACTTC.